These 32 T cell receptor beta chains originate from one sample sequenced in a study of blood T cell repertoires in COVID-19. Clones were sequenced by immunoSEQ multiplex PCR, and TCRdb holds only the in-frame ones, with some missing. This table holds some 130,000 clones, under 80% found once. Material: peripheral blood. The origin of the receptors is a man aged 80 or over with acute or convalescent COVID-19.

The V call is TRBV24-1, the J call TRBJ2-5; 9 bases fit TRBD2. CDR3 length: 14 residues. Germline V gene data show CDR1 as KGHDR and CDR2 as SFDVKD. Trimming at V came to 7 bases and at J to 1 base, leaving 3 bases not matched to a gene. The CDR3 coding sequence is TGTGCCACCAGAGATAGCGGGGGCCAAGAGACCCAGTACTTC. It encodes CATRDSGGQETQYF.

The chain links TRBV10-3 to TRBJ2-3, with a tentative D call TRBD2 (5 bases). With 8 bases removed from V and 4 bases from J, the gap between germline ends came to 7 bases. This CDR3 comprises 11 residues. The germline CDR1 and CDR2 sequences are ENHRY and SYGVKD. CDR3 sequence reads: CAILAADTQYF. The CDR3, as DNA: TGTGCCATCCTAGCCGCAGATACGCAGTATTTT.

The V call is TRBV21-1, the J call TRBJ1-6; the D call in the table, TRBD1, was not verified against the DNA. TRBV21-1 is labeled a pseudogene. The CDR3 spans 15 residues. CDR3 protein: CASSNEQGPGSPLHF. The CDR3 nucleotides are TGTGCCAGCAGCAACGAACAGGGGCCTGGTTCACCCCTCCACTTT.

The rearrangement joins TRBV19 to TRBJ2-7, with a possible D match to TRBD1 (6 bases). Deletions cut 5 bases from V and 3 bases from J, with 14 bases between. This CDR3 comprises 14 residues. Germline CDR1 LNHDA, CDR2 SQIVND (reference sequence). CDR3 amino acids: CASSYRATNYEQYF. CDR3 DNA sequence: TGTGCCAGTAGTTACAGGGCAACGAACTACGAGCAGTACTTC.

The gene calls are TRBV7-2 and TRBJ2-2; TRBD1 aligns across 9 bases. CDR3 length: 16 residues. Germline V gene data show CDR1 as SGHTA and CDR2 as FQGNSA. Trimming cost V 6 bases and J 4 bases; bases outside gene matches: 9. This chain's CDR3 is CASRRGGQGVTGELFF. The CDR3 DNA follows: TGTGCCAGCAGAAGGGGGGGACAGGGAGTCACCGGGGAGCTGTTTTTT.

This clone was seen only once. The rearrangement uses TRBV7-9 and TRBJ1-2; 7 positions agree with TRBD1. Unmatched junction bases numbered 8, after V lost 5 bases and J lost 8 bases. The CDR3 contains 13 residues. Per the germline V gene, CDR1 is SEHNR and CDR2 is FQNEAQ (reference sequence). DNA of the CDR3: TGTGCCAGCAGCCAAGGGGGCCCCGCCGGCTACACCTTC. Residues: CASSQGGPAGYTF.

This chain uses TRBV11-3 with TRBJ2-1; 7 bases agree with TRBD2. CDR1 and CDR2 from the germline V gene are SGHNT and YENEEA. The CDR3 is made up of 13 amino acids. With 1 base clipped from V and 6 bases from J, the junction kept 0 bases outside the gene matches. The CDR3 DNA sequence: TGTGCCAGCAGCTTAGGGGAGGGCAATGAGCAGTTCTTC. Translated: CASSLGEGNEQFF.

The V and J genes are TRBV28 and TRBJ1-4, with TRBD1 matching over 7 bases. Trimming at V came to 8 bases and at J to 8 bases, leaving 8 bases not matched to a gene. The length of the CDR3 is 13 residues. CDR1 is MDHEN, CDR2 SYDVKM, per germline. The CDR3 DNA sequence: TGTGCCAGCGGGGGACAGTTAGGGGAAAAACTGTTTTTT. Its translation is CASGGQLGEKLFF.

The chain carries TRBV4-3 and TRBJ2-1; 9 bases line up with TRBD2. CDR1 LGHNA and CDR2 YSLEER come from the germline V gene. V dropped 4 bases and J dropped 9; count of bases not matched to a gene: 10. The length of the CDR3 is 15 residues. The DNA for the CDR3 is TGCGCCAGCAGCCTGGAGGGGCGGGGGGGAGGTGAGCAGTTCTTC. This translates into CASSLEGRGGGEQFF.

V is TRBV18 and J is TRBJ2-2, with a possible D match to TRBD2 (6 bases). Trimming removed 3 bases from V and 5 bases from J, with 10 bases in between. The CDR3 extends over 14 amino acids. Germline values: CDR1 KGHSH, CDR2 LQKENI. The CDR3, as DNA: TGTGCCAGCTCACCCCTCGGGAGTACCGGGGAGCTGTTTTTT. Its translation: CASSPLGSTGELFF.

The chain couples TRBV19 to TRBJ1-2; D call uncertain. The CDR3 is 15 amino acids. From germline, CDR1 is LNHDA and CDR2 SQIVND (reference sequence). V lost 5 bases and J 1 base, leaving 14 bases between the germline ends. Written as DNA, the CDR3 is TGTGCCAGTAGTCAACCCGACCGGGGTAACTATGGCTACACCTTC. This translates into CASSQPDRGNYGYTF.

The rearrangement links TRBV4-3 to TRBJ1-4; unclear D gene. The CDR3 runs to 16 residues. Germline V lookup: CDR1 LGHNA, CDR2 YSLEER. Trimming removed 0 bases from V and 11 bases from J, with 19 bases in between. The CDR3 DNA reads as TGCGCCAGCAGCCAAGATAATAACCGGGGTGGATGGAAACTGTTTTTT. Translating gives CASSQDNNRGGWKLFF.

The CDR3 is CAWSVGGLEAFF. The CDR3 DNA reads TGTGCCTGGAGTGTAGGGGGCCTTGAAGCTTTCTTT. The chain uses TRBV30 and TRBJ1-1, with TRBD1 matching 7 bases. Unmatched junction bases numbered 2, after V lost 0 bases and J lost 7 bases. Per germline, CDR1 GTSNPN and CDR2 SVGIG (reference sequence). CDR3 length: 12 residues.

This clone occurred once. The V and J genes are TRBV24-1 and TRBJ2-2; tentative D call: TRBD1 (6 bases). The CDR3 covers 17 residues. Germline-derived CDR1 and CDR2 are KGHDR and SFDVKD. V lost 4 bases and J lost 1, with 15 bases in between. The CDR3 DNA reads as TGTGCCACCAGTGAATACAGGGCTGGGGGGAACACCGGGGAGCTGTTTTTT. Amino acids: CATSEYRAGGNTGELFF.

This chain uses TRBV29-1 with TRBJ1-2, with a possible D match to TRBD1 (6 bases). The V and J ends lost 5 bases and 2 bases respectively, with 15 bases between them. The CDR3 runs to 14 residues. Germline-derived CDR1 and CDR2 are SQVTM and ANQGSEA. The CDR3 protein is CSVTTSTGNYGYTF. CDR3 in DNA: TGCAGCGTTACCACCTCGACAGGCAACTATGGCTACACCTTC. The variable domain in full, with the rest retrieved from reference TRBV29-1 and TRBJ1-2, is SAVISQKPSRDICQRGTSLTIQCQVDSQVTMMFWYRQQPGQSLTLIATANQGSEATYESGFVIDKFPISRPNLTFSTLTVSNMSPEDSSIYLCSVTTSTGNYGYTFGSGTRLTVV.

The V call is TRBV6-6, the J call TRBJ1-2; D perhaps matches TRBD1 (6 bases). Between the trimmed V and J ends, which lost 0 bases and 13 bases, there was a span of 24 bases. CDR1 and CDR2 from the germline V gene are MNHNY and SVGAGI (reference sequence). The CDR3 has 16 residues. CDR3 sequence: CASSYSKGSTGEGGTF. In DNA, the CDR3 is TGTGCCAGCAGTTACTCGAAAGGGTCCACGGGGGAGGGGGGCACCTTC.

V usage is TRBV7-9 and J usage is TRBJ1-1; D unresolved. The CDR3 spans 11 residues. Germline V lookup: CDR1 SEHNR, CDR2 FQNEAQ (reference sequence). V lost 8 bases and J 4 bases, leaving 8 bases between the germline ends. As DNA, the CDR3 is TGTGCCAGCCGGGAAAGCACTGAAGCTTTCTTT. Amino acids: CASRESTEAFF.

This clone was detected a few times. Relative to the germline gene, one junction end is altered; a read error may explain this. CDR3 in amino acids: CASSLNEGRIHF. The CDR3 coding sequence is TGTGCCAGCAGCTTAAATGAGGGTAGGATACACTTC. The rearrangement joins TRBV7-3 to TRBJ2-7; tentative D call: TRBD2 (5 bases). Germline-derived CDR1 and CDR2 are SGHTA and FQGTGA. The CDR3 extends over 12 amino acids. Supplemented by reference TRBV7-3 and TRBJ2-7, the full variable domain reads GAGVSQTPSNKVTEKGKYVELRCDPISGHTALYWYRQSLGQGPEFLIYFQGTGAADDSGLPNDRFFAVRPEGSVSTLKIQRTERGDSAVYLCASSLNEGRIHFGPGTRLTVT.

V gene TRBV5-4 combines with J gene TRBJ1-1; TRBD1 is a possible D gene (5 bases). The CDR3 is 15 residues long. The V end was cut by 2 bases, the J end by 5 bases, with 16 bases between. Germline V gene sequence: CDR1 SGHNT, CDR2 YYREEE (reference sequence). This chain's CDR3 is CASSFKKGIGTEAFF. The CDR3 coding sequence is TGTGCCAGCAGCTTCAAAAAGGGGATCGGGACTGAAGCTTTCTTT.

The chain joins TRBV7-8 to TRBJ1-4; weak D call: TRBD1 (6 bases). This CDR3 contains 18 residues. Germline V CDR1 and CDR2: SGHVS, FQNEAQ. Trimming removed 5 bases at V and 2 bases at J, with 21 bases between. This CDR3 is CASSPNPDSFGTNEKLFF. The CDR3 region has the DNA TGTGCCAGCAGCCCGAACCCGGACAGTTTTGGGACTAATGAAAAACTGTTTTTT. Looking up the rest from reference TRBV7-8 and TRBJ1-4 gives the full variable domain: GAGVSQSPRYKVAKRGQDVALRCDPISGHVSLFWYQQALGQGPEFLTYFQNEAQLDKSGLPSDRFFAERPEGSVSTLKIQRTQQEDSAVYLCASSPNPDSFGTNEKLFFGSGTQLSVL.

The chain links TRBV30 to TRBJ1-6; TRBD1 matches 7 bases. J lost 5 bases, V lost 2 bases, and 9 bases had no gene match. This CDR3 has 16 residues. Per germline, CDR1 GTSNPN and CDR2 SVGIG (reference sequence). The CDR3 DNA follows: TGTGCCTGGAGTCTCCTGGCAGGGGGAGATAATTCACCCCTCCACTTT. The encoded protein is CAWSLLAGGDNSPLHF.

The V call is TRBV6-2 or TRBV6-3, the J call TRBJ1-2; TRBD1 matches 10 bases. Trimming cost V 5 bases and J 5 bases; bases outside gene matches: 5. CDR1 is MNHEY and CDR2 is SVGEGT in the germline V gene. The CDR3 consists of 14 residues. The CDR3 nucleotides are TGTGCCAGCAGTAAACCGGGACAGGGGTATGGCTACACCTTC. Its translation: CASSKPGQGYGYTF.

The chain carries TRBV28 and TRBJ2-7; 8 bases are a match to TRBD2. Germline V CDR1 and CDR2: MDHEN, SYDVKM. V lost 4 bases, J lost 3 bases, and 8 bases stayed unmatched. This CDR3 spans 15 amino acids. The DNA for the CDR3 is TGTGCCAGCAGTTCCCCCCCGGGACTAGACTACGAGCAGTACTTC. Translated, it gives CASSSPPGLDYEQYF.

This clone was seen repeatedly, ten times or more. The chain is built from TRBV30 and TRBJ1-6; D possibly corresponds to TRBD1 (5 bases). The CDR3 runs to 16 residues. CDR1 and CDR2 (germline): GTSNPN, SVGIG (reference sequence). Trimming shortened V by 3 bases and J by 5 bases, and 17 bases separated the two germline ends. CDR3 in DNA: TGTGCCTGGAGCCCCACCGACAGCAAAGATAATTCACCCCTCCACTTT. Translating gives CAWSPTDSKDNSPLHF.

The chain has TRBV6-6 and TRBJ2-3; possible D gene TRBD1, 7 bases. The CDR3 covers 15 residues. Germline CDR1 reads MNHNY; CDR2 reads SVGAGI (reference sequence). V lost 6 bases, J lost 2 bases, and 15 bases lay in between. CDR3 residues: CASSLTGRTTDTQYF. The CDR3 DNA sequence: TGTGCCAGCAGCCTGACAGGGAGGACCACAGATACGCAGTATTTT.

The V and J genes are TRBV7-6 and TRBJ2-3; TRBD2 agrees at 16 bases. The CDR3 extends over 18 amino acids. Germline CDR1 is SGHVS and CDR2 is FNYEAQ. With V trimmed by 4 bases and J by 4 bases, 8 bases remained unmatched. In DNA form, the CDR3 reads TGTGCCAGCAGCTCCATCGGGACTAGCGGGGGGGGATCAGATACGCAGTATTTT. This codes for CASSSIGTSGGGSDTQYF.

V is TRBV4-3 and J is TRBJ1-4, with D possibly TRBD1 on 6 matching bases. V dropped 4 bases and J dropped 7 bases, with 10 bases sitting between them. The CDR3 length is 13 residues. Germline CDR1 LGHNA, CDR2 YSLEER. The CDR3 spells CASSRDMGEKLFF. The DNA of the CDR3 is TGCGCCAGCAGCCGGGACATGGGTGAAAAACTGTTTTTT.

The chain has TRBV7-3 and TRBJ2-5, with D possibly TRBD1 on 5 matching bases. The CDR3 runs to 14 residues. Looked up from germline, CDR1 is SGHTA and CDR2 is FQGTGA. Trimming took off 1 base at V and 2 bases at J, with 8 bases between the two ends. The CDR3 nucleotides read TGTGCCAGCAGCTTAAACACAGGACAAGAGACCCAGTACTTC. It codes for CASSLNTGQETQYF.

The rearrangement joins TRBV24-1 to TRBJ2-3; D might be TRBD2 (6 bases). V lost 3 bases and J lost 3, with 6 bases in between. The CDR3 consists of 13 residues. Per the germline V gene, CDR1 is KGHDR and CDR2 is SFDVKD. The CDR3 sequence: CATSDGGTDTQYF. The CDR3 DNA reads TGTGCCACCAGTGATGGGGGGACAGATACGCAGTATTTT.

With regard to this clone: At the DNA level, this CDR3 is encoded by other sequences in the same sample as well. V is TRBV7-3 and J is TRBJ2-2, with 7 bases fitting TRBD2. Losses at the gene ends were 1 base for V and 4 bases for J; bases not matched to a gene: 3. Per the germline V gene, CDR1 is SGHTA and CDR2 is FQGTGA. This CDR3 contains 15 residues. The CDR3 spells CASSLSGGGTGELFF. As DNA, the CDR3 is TGTGCCAGCAGCTTAAGCGGGGGTGGCACCGGGGAGCTGTTTTTT.

This clone was observed a few times. DNA for the CDR3: TGCAGCGTCGCTTTTCGGGGGGGAAGGGGTCAAGAGACCCAGTACTTC. It encodes CSVAFRGGRGQETQYF. J is TRBJ2-5 and V is TRBV29-1; 8 bases fit TRBD2. Trimming cost V 6 bases and J 2 bases; bases outside gene matches: 14. Germline CDR1 and CDR2: SQVTM and ANQGSEA. This CDR3 region has 16 residues.

The chain recombines TRBV2 with TRBJ1-1; no reliable D call. The V and J ends lost 7 bases and 3 bases respectively, with 15 bases between them. CDR3 length equals 14 residues. The V gene's germline CDR1 is SNHLY and CDR2 FYNNEI. The CDR3 DNA sequence: TGTGCCAGCAAATTGGAGGGTCCTGACACTGAAGCTTTCTTT. It translates to CASKLEGPDTEAFF.